The T cell receptor (beta chain) under discussion was sequenced for a study of T-cell reconstitution after alpha-beta-depleted transplantation in children. Study results and limitations: Day-60 TCRbeta diversity that was high in some patients was derived from surviving recipient T cells and thymic progenitors. T-cell counts and diversity at one year post-transplant came mainly from newly produced T cells. Several hundred expanded graft clones reportedly were the source of alpha-beta T cells about two months after transplant.

Construction of the TCRbeta library involved unique molecular identifiers. TCRdb itself ran the PCR reads through MiXCR, one entry per CDR3 protein. Of more than 200,000 distinct CDR3 sequences detected, 20% to 30% appear once; the ten largest clones hold roughly 2.5%. This clonotype was found a few times. Its antigen is as yet unknown. Trimming left V 1 base short and J 1 base short, with 15 bases between. The CDR3 loop spans 17 amino acids. The germline gives CDR1 SNHLY, CDR2 FYNNEI. This TCR was recovered from a girl under 10 years old with Fanconi anemia, due to receive a stem cell transplant. The starting material was PBMCs, obtained before TCRalphabeta/CD19-depleted stem cell transplant. The chain links TRBV2 to TRBJ2-3; possibly TRBD2 for D (5 bases). The CDR3 coding sequence is TGTGCCAGCAGTGAAGGTCCGGTCGTGCGGGGCACAGATACGCAGTATTTT. It specifies CASSEGPVVRGTDTQYF.